The source of this TCR beta chain is a study of Japanese encephalitis immunity and Zika vaccine responses (dated by TCRdb to 2020 to 2023). For context, the study as a whole: Each included participant got alum-adjuvanted ZPIV three times, at weeks 0, 4 and 28, with every dose being 5.0 ug. A handful of representative participants from each pre-vaccination group were selected for TCR sequencing, using samples from week 0 (after pre-vaccination and before ZPIV) and week 52. More than 10 participants were given two doses of JEV vaccine (IXIARO) 28 days apart, two to three months before the first ZPIV dose. ZIKV peptides were 15-mers overlapping by 11 residues, selected for NetMHCpan/NetMHCII-predicted epitopes with affinity below 50 nM. The study tested whether prior Japanese encephalitis virus (JEV) or yellow fever virus (YFV) vaccination shaped CD4 T cell responses to the Zika vaccine. TCR repertoires were also analyzed from a few flavivirus-naive individuals at weeks 2, 6 and 52 after starting ZPIV vaccination. The stimulations used peptide pools from ZIKV structural proteins divided into flavivirus-conserved and non-conserved sets, or JEV or YFV peptides that matched the pre-vaccination. One dose of YFV vaccine (YF-VAX) was administered before ZPIV to roughly 12 participants, and several participants were flavivirus-naive.

Libraries came from 5' RACE. Before sequencing, TCRbeta libraries were pooled in proportion to the sorted cell numbers of each library. Total RNA was extracted from the sorted cells with RNAzol RT, and cDNA was synthesized using an oligo(dT) primer and a template-switching oligo. The TCRbeta V-CDR3-J region was amplified by PCR with Kapa HiFi between a SMARTer oligo primer and a TCRbeta constant-region primer. Illumina adaptors and sample-specific index barcodes were added in a second PCR, followed by HighPrep bead cleanup and Bioanalyzer confirmation of a band of roughly 650 bp. Libraries were sequenced on an Illumina MiSeq with 2x151 bp paired-end reads. The published analysis was carried out like this. Reads were demultiplexed with an in-house Java program, and MiXCR assigned TCRbeta annotations and counted clonotypes. Repertoire overlap used Morisita-Horn indices from the R package vegan, with UPGMA clustering and Circos plots of recurring clonotypes. Shannon diversity and richness were each normalized to the maximum value possible given the input cell numbers, so the resulting values fell between 0 and 1. CDR3beta sequences were aligned with MUSCLE, distances were computed with SeqinR, and multidimensional scaling was plotted in R. In TCRdb, the public reads were trimmed at Q25 with fastp and aligned with MiXCR, with productive beta chains retained. Each entry is one CDR3 protein sequence, shown with its most common DNA and genes. For this entry, the V and J calls and clone size follow TCRdb and not the study's own pipeline. The sample table contains roughly 1,500 distinct CDR3 sequences; only one count was recorded for about 6.5% of them. The top ten clones comprise more than 25% of the sample.

PBMCs were stained with CellTrace CFSE and grown for more than 5 days in RPMI containing around 7.3% human serum and peptide pools at approximately 1 ug/mL each. Unfixed proliferating CD4 T cells were sorted on a BD FACSAria as live CD56-CD19-CD16-CD3+CD4+ CFSE-low cells. Enrolled adults were healthy and seronegative for ZIKV, JEV, YFV, DENV and WNV by microneutralization screening. Samples were obtained from a phase 1, double-blinded, randomized, placebo-controlled trial of an alum-adjuvanted Zika purified-inactivated virus (ZPIV) vaccine. Peripheral blood mononuclear cells were isolated using a standard procedure and kept frozen in liquid nitrogen until needed. V and J are trimmed by 1 base and 5 bases, and the gene matches miss 4 bases of the junction. Reading from cysteine to phenylalanine, the CDR3 counts 16 amino acids. The only DNA kept is the CDR3, 48 bases in frame from the first base. Reading the germline V gene gives CDR1 MGHRA and CDR2 YSYEKL.

This clonotype was observed at least ten times. Base-call qualities are not available, and no considerably larger clone is one nucleotide away. Overall study results and their limits: After ZPIV, repertoire richness of CD4 T cells responding to conserved ZIKV epitopes significantly decreased in JEV-pre-vaccinated donors. The analysis covered only a subset of trial participants who had three doses and adequate samples, rather than the whole vaccinated cohort. The individual peptides behind the cross-reactive responses were not identified because limits on sample size made peptide-pool deconvolution impossible. CD8 T cell responses to ZIKV peptide pools were of very low magnitude and seen in only a few individuals. Compared with YFV-pre-vaccinated donors, JEV-pre-vaccinated donors had higher repertoire similarity across time-points and stimulations, indicating that more clonotypes were common to ZIKV and JEV stimulation. The samples grouped by participant and showed no similarity across individuals, which suggests that no public TCRs were detected.

The receptor comes from an adult woman who received an inactivated Zika virus vaccine. The sequence is built from TRBV4-1 and TRBJ2-3; 12 bases in between match TRBD2. This sample comprised antigen-activated CD4+ T cells from blood, cultured, obtained during a Zika inactivated vaccine study. CDR3 reads: CASSQASGGAGDTQYF. The sequenced DNA is TGCGCCAGCAGCCAAGCTAGCGGGGGGGCTGGAGATACGCAGTATTTT.